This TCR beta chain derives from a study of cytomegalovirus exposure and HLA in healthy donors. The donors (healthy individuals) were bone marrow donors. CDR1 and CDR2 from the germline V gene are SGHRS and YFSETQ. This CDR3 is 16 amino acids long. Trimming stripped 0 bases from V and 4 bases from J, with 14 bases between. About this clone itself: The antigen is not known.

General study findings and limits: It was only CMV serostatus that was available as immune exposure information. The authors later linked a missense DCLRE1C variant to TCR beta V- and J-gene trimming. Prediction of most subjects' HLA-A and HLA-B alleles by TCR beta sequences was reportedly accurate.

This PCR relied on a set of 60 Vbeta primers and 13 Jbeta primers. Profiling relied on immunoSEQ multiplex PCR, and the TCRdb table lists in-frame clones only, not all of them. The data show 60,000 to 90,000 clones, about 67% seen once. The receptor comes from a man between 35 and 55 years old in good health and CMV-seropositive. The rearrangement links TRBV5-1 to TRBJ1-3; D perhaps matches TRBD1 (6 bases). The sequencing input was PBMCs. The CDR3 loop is CASSLGTQGVGNTIYF. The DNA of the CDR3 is TGCGCCAGCAGCTTGGGGACACAGGGAGTCGGAAACACCATATATTTT.